This is a list of T cell receptor beta chains from one sample in a study of blood T cell repertoires in COVID-19. The table came from immunoSEQ multiplex PCR; TCRdb's copy has only in-frame clones and leaves some out. Of approximately 100,000 clones in the sample, approximately 69% were seen once. The sequencing input was peripheral blood. The receptors were sampled from an elderly man with acute or convalescent COVID-19. Each CDR3 is given with its conserved first and last residue. The order of the fields is D gene, clone size, J gene, V gene, CDR3 DNA, CDR3 protein. D genes are given only for firm matches. The size field is filled for only some rows; it gives once, few, many or a size class.

. | few | TRBJ1-2 | TRBV5-6 | TGTGCCAGCAGCTTGGAGGGGAATGGCTACACCTTC | CASSLEGNGYTF
. | . | TRBJ2-3 | TRBV7-9 | TGTGCCAGCAGAACTAGCACAGATACGCAGTATTTT | CASRTSTDTQYF
TRBD1 | . | TRBJ2-5 | TRBV29-1 | TGCAGCGTTGATGCGGCGAAGGACAGGGATCGTGTGGGAGGAGAGACCCAGTACTTC | CSVDAAKDRDRVGGETQYF
TRBD2 | . | TRBJ2-1 | TRBV3-1/TRBV3-2 | TGTGCCAGCAGCCAAACCGGAGGGACTACCAATGAGCAGTTCTTC | CASSQTGGTTNEQFF
TRBD1 | . | TRBJ1-5 | TRBV6-5 | TGTGCCAGCCACACGACAGGGGTGGGTCAGCCCCAGCATTTT | CASHTTGVGQPQHF
. | . | TRBJ1-6 | TRBV5-6 | TGTGCCAGCACCTCGGGGAGTCTCACTAATTCACCCCTCCACTTT | CASTSGSLTNSPLHF
TRBD2 | once | TRBJ2-7 | TRBV11-2 | TGTGCCAGCAGCTCTGGGACTAGCGGGAGGTACGAGCAGTACTTC | CASSSGTSGRYEQYF
. | . | TRBJ2-1 | TRBV5-1 | TGCGCCAGCAGCCAATGGGGGCTCTACAATGATGAGCAGTTCTTC | CASSQWGLYNDEQFF
TRBD2 | few | TRBJ2-3 | TRBV3-1/TRBV3-2 | TGTGCCAGCAGAGAATTAGCGGGAGGAGATACGCAGTATTTT | CASRELAGGDTQYF
TRBD2 | few | TRBJ2-5 | TRBV4-3 | TGCGCCAGCAGCCAAGATTCGCGGGAGTGGGGGGAGACCCAGTACTTC | CASSQDSREWGETQYF
. | . | TRBJ1-1 | TRBV10-3 | TGTGCCATCAGGGCCTGGGGCGCCACTGAAGCTTTCTTT | CAIRAWGATEAFF
. | . | TRBJ1-1 | TRBV7-2 | TGTGCCAGCAGCTTAGTTCAGGGCCGAGCTTTCTTT | CASSLVQGRAFF
TRBD2 | . | TRBJ2-1 | TRBV11-2 | TGTGCCAGCAGCGACCCCGGGACTAGCGGGAGGAAGTTCTTC | CASSDPGTSGRKFF
. | . | TRBJ1-2 | TRBV7-3 | TGTGCCAGCAGCCTCCAACATAACTATGGCTACACCTTC | CASSLQHNYGYTF